The 28 T cell receptor beta chains given below trace back to one sample, sequenced in a study of T cells in Graves' hyperthyroidism and ophthalmopathy (dated by TCRdb to 2018 to 2020). The library was prepared using multiplex PCR. The sequencer was an Illumina HiSeq 2000. The TCR beta CDR3 regions were amplified from RNA transcripts. A first-round RT-PCR of the TCR CDR3 used the HTBI primer set with the Qiagen OneStep RT-PCR kit. TCRdb itself trimmed the public reads at Q25 with fastp, ran MiXCR and retained productive beta chains. One record per CDR3 amino acid sequence lists the most common genes and DNA. The sample yields fewer than 900,000 distinct CDR3 sequences; about a sixth were counted once. Under 8.5% of the sample comes from the top ten. The sequenced sample was blood. The receptors here all came from a man in his late teens or twenties with Graves' hyperthyroidism.

The gene calls are TRBV4-2 and TRBJ2-7, with D unclear. Germline V gene sequence: CDR1 LGHNA, CDR2 YNFKEQ. Trimming removed 0 bases at V and 4 bases at J, with 7 bases between. This CDR3 is built from 13 residues. CDR3 loop: CASSQESFYEQYF. The CDR3, as DNA: TGTGCCAGCAGCCAAGAGTCGTTTTACGAGCAGTACTTC.

This clonotype was detected ten times or more. The gene calls are TRBV28 and TRBJ2-7; TRBD2 aligns across 11 bases. The CDR3 has 17 amino acids. The V segment lost 5 bases and the J segment 3 bases; nucleotides outside the gene matches: 12. Germline-derived CDR1 and CDR2 are MDHEN and SYDVKM. The CDR3 region is CASSPTGLAGWYYEQYF. The CDR3 DNA reads TGTGCCAGCAGTCCCACTGGACTAGCGGGTTGGTACTACGAGCAGTACTTC. The variable domain in full, with the rest retrieved from reference TRBV28 and TRBJ2-7, is DVKVTQSSRYLVKRTGEKVFLECVQDMDHENMFWYRQDPGLGLRLIYFSYDVKMKEKGDIPEGYSVSREKKERFSLILESASTNQTSMYLCASSPTGLAGWYYEQYFGPGTRLTVT.

This clonotype was seen more than once but under ten times. The chain links TRBV6-1 to TRBJ1-4; maybe TRBD1 (5 bases). The germline CDR1 and CDR2 sequences are MNHNS and SASEGT. There are 12 residues in the CDR3. Trimming removed 8 bases from V and 5 bases from J, with 9 bases in between. The CDR3 protein is CASRDGNEKLFF. As DNA, the CDR3 is TGTGCCAGCCGGGACGGCAATGAAAAACTGTTTTTT.

This clonotype showed up just a few times. A single base separates this from a much larger clone, so it may be a read error. The chain recombines TRBV7-2 with TRBJ1-5, with D unclear. Trimming pared 3 bases from V and 0 bases from J, leaving 9 bases between. Germline V lookup: CDR1 SGHTA, CDR2 FQGNSA. This CDR3 spans 15 amino acids. DNA for the CDR3: TGTGCCAGCAGCTTGATAGTGTCTAGCAATCAGCCCCAGCATTTT. It specifies CASSLIVSSNQPQHF.

The sample holds many counts of this clonotype. The CDR3 DNA reads as TGTGCCAGCAGCCAGCAGGGAAGCAATCAGCCCCAGCATTTT. Encoded protein: CASSQQGSNQPQHF. The chain has TRBV3-1 and TRBJ1-5; possible D gene TRBD1, 5 bases. The germline V gene encodes CDR1 LGHDT and CDR2 YNNKEL (reference sequence). V lost 3 bases to trimming and J lost 1 base, with 7 bases between them. This CDR3 comprises 14 residues.

Notes on this clonotype: This may come from a read error, since a much larger clone is one base off. The chain combines TRBV2 with TRBJ2-3; a possible D gene is TRBD2 (6 bases). Germline loops: CDR1 SNHLY, CDR2 FYNNEI. The V gene lost 11 bases and the J gene lost 11 bases, with 17 bases spanning the gap. This CDR3 is built from 11 residues. CDR3 sequence reads: CAGGISGEQYF. The CDR3 bases are TGTGCCGGCGGGATCTCTGGTGAGCAGTATTTT.

A few counts support this clonotype. The chain uses TRBV7-9 and TRBJ2-1, with D tentatively TRBD1 or TRBD2 (5 bases each). V was shortened by 4 bases and J by 0 bases, with 10 bases between the two germline ends. The CDR3 spans 15 residues. Germline V gene data show CDR1 as SEHNR and CDR2 as FQNEAQ (reference sequence). As DNA, the CDR3 is TGTGCCAGCAGCTGGGGACCGAACTCCTACAATGAGCAGTTCTTC. As protein: CASSWGPNSYNEQFF.

This clonotype has more than one count but fewer than ten. The rearrangement links TRBV6-2 or TRBV6-3 to TRBJ2-2, with 9 bases that match TRBD1. Germline CDR1 and CDR2: MNHEY and SVGEGT. The CDR3 extends over 16 amino acids. V lost 8 bases and J lost 6; bases outside the gene matches: 13. The CDR3 DNA reads TGTGCCAGCGGATCGCTCGGGACAGGGATCCCCGGGGAGCTGTTTTTT. Its protein product is CASGSLGTGIPGELFF.

V usage is TRBV30 and J usage is TRBJ2-7; 8 nucleotides agree with TRBD2. Trimming at V came to 0 bases and at J to 3 bases, leaving 7 bases not matched to a gene. Germline V lookup: CDR1 GTSNPN, CDR2 SVGIG (reference sequence). This CDR3 comprises 15 residues. CDR3 region: CAWSVGASGYYEQYF. The CDR3 DNA reads TGTGCCTGGAGTGTTGGGGCTAGCGGGTACTACGAGCAGTACTTC.

The chain employs TRBV28 and TRBJ2-1; 12 positions agree with TRBD2. The CDR3 is 17 amino acids. The V and J ends lost 4 bases and 8 bases, in that order; junction bases with no gene match: 12. Germline CDR1 MDHEN, CDR2 SYDVKM. The CDR3 protein is CASSSGASGGGLDEQFF. CDR3 nucleotides: TGTGCCAGCAGTTCCGGGGCTAGCGGGGGGGGGTTGGATGAGCAGTTCTTC.

This clonotype was seen ten or more times. This rearrangement joins TRBV7-9 to TRBJ1-1, with 8 bases fitting TRBD1. The CDR3 runs to 18 residues. J gave up 3 bases and V 0 bases, and 12 bases lay outside the gene matches. CDR1 is SEHNR and CDR2 is FQNEAQ in the germline V gene (reference sequence). CDR3 nucleotides: TGTGCCAGCAGCTTAGCTATTGGACAGGGAATAGGTCACACTGAAGCTTTCTTT. Translated, it gives CASSLAIGQGIGHTEAFF.

The chain is built from TRBV12-3 or TRBV12-4 and TRBJ2-5; perhaps TRBD1 as D (5 bases). Trimming removed 7 bases at V and 1 base at J, with 10 bases between. The CDR3 is 13 amino acids. CDR3 bases: TGTGCCAGCACCTCTGACAGCCAAGAGACCCAGTACTTC. Translated, it gives CASTSDSQETQYF.

This clonotype was observed a handful of times. J is TRBJ2-7 and V is TRBV11-2, with TRBD2 identical over 7 bases. Germline CDR1 SGHAT, CDR2 FQNNGV. The V segment lost 4 bases and the J segment 3 bases; nucleotides outside the gene matches: 6. This CDR3 is 14 amino acids long. CDR3 sequence: CASSSAGLLYEQYF. Written as DNA, the CDR3 is TGTGCCAGCAGCTCAGCGGGACTCCTCTACGAGCAGTACTTC.

This clonotype has only a few counts. CDR3 in DNA: TGTGCCAGCAGTTACCACCCGGCGGGAGCAAAGGTCGGTGAGCAGTTCTTC. It yields the protein CASSYHPAGAKVGEQFF. The rearrangement links TRBV6-9 to TRBJ2-1, with TRBD2 identical over 7 bases. CDR3 size: 17 residues. CDR1 is MNHGY and CDR2 is SVAAGI in the germline V gene. Germline trimming cut 3 bases from V and 9 bases from J; bases unmatched to any gene: 17.

Points on this clonotype: One base away lies a much larger clone, so this may be a sequencing read error. The rearrangement links TRBV30 to TRBJ2-4; TRBD2 agrees at 11 bases. This CDR3 has 15 residues. Per the germline V gene, CDR1 is GTSNPN and CDR2 is SVGIG (reference sequence). In nucleotides, the CDR3 is TGTGCCGGGGAGGATAGCGGGAGGGCCAAAAACATTCGGTACTTC. Translating it yields CAGEDSGRAKNIRYF. The full variable domain, with the rest looked up from reference TRBV30 and TRBJ2-4, is SQTIHQWPATLVQPVGSPLSLECTVEGTSNPNLYWYRQAAGRGLQLLFYSVGIGQISSEVPQNLSASRPQDRQFILSSKKLLLSDSGFYLCAGEDSGRAKNIRYFGAGTRLSVL.

This clonotype has ten or more counts. The rearrangement joins TRBV18 to TRBJ1-1; weak D call: TRBD1 (6 bases). Germline CDR1 reads KGHSH; CDR2 reads LQKENI. The CDR3 is 13 residues long. Trimming cost V 5 bases and J 1 base, with 8 bases left between them. The CDR3 spells CASSSGQNTEAFF. The CDR3 DNA follows: TGTGCCAGCTCATCGGGACAGAACACTGAAGCTTTCTTT. Looking up the rest from reference TRBV18 and TRBJ1-1 gives the full variable domain: NAGVMQNPRHLVRRRGQEARLRCSPMKGHSHVYWYRQLPEEGLKFMVYLQKENIIDESGMPKERFSAEFPKEGPSILRIQQVVRGDSAAYFCASSSGQNTEAFFGQGTRLTVV.

As for this clonotype: A much larger clone sits a single nucleotide away, making a read error possible. V gene TRBV30 combines with J gene TRBJ2-3; D uncertain. The CDR3 has 12 amino acids. Germline values: CDR1 GTSNPN, CDR2 SVGIG (reference sequence). The germline V and J ends were trimmed by 5 bases and 5 bases, with 11 bases remaining between them. The CDR3 coding sequence is TGTGCCTGGGGAAGTACGAGAGATACGCAGTATTTT. Residues: CAWGSTRDTQYF.

This clonotype was counted only a few times. This chain uses TRBV29-1 with TRBJ2-5, with 9 nucleotides matching TRBD1. This CDR3 spans 13 amino acids. With 5 bases clipped from V and 2 bases from J, the junction kept 3 bases outside the gene matches. Germline CDR1 reads SQVTM; CDR2 reads ANQGSEA. CDR3 DNA: TGCAGCGTTCCCGGGACAGGGCAAGAGACCCAGTACTTC. It encodes CSVPGTGQETQYF.

This clonotype has at least ten counts. The V and J genes are TRBV28 and TRBJ2-1, with TRBD2 identical over 7 bases. V trimming: 7 bases; J trimming: 5 bases; junction bases outside the gene matches: 8. Germline V gene lookup returns CDR1 MDHEN and CDR2 SYDVKM. The length of the CDR3 is 14 residues. The CDR3 coding sequence is TGTGCCAGCACCCGCGCAGGGAGGGACAATGAGCAGTTCTTC. Its translation: CASTRAGRDNEQFF.

This clonotype was seen many times. The chain couples TRBV28 to TRBJ2-4; D gene uncertain. Germline V CDR1 and CDR2: MDHEN, SYDVKM. The CDR3 runs 17 residues. V was trimmed by 6 bases and J by 0 bases, leaving 18 bases between them. The CDR3 region is CASSGQASVLAKNIQYF. The CDR3 DNA follows: TGTGCCAGCAGCGGCCAGGCAAGCGTACTAGCCAAAAACATTCAGTACTTC.

Only a few counts were recorded for this clonotype. The chain is built from TRBV4-3 and TRBJ2-7; 7 bases align to TRBD1. This CDR3 spans 14 amino acids. CDR1 and CDR2 (germline): LGHNA, YSLEER. J lost 6 bases, V lost 1 base, and 6 bases had no gene match. CDR3 sequence reads: CASSQGTGELEQYF. The CDR3 DNA sequence: TGCGCCAGCAGCCAAGGCACAGGGGAGCTCGAGCAGTACTTC.

The table lists this clonotype with many counts. V is TRBV24-1 and J is TRBJ2-7, with 9 bases fitting TRBD2. Per germline, CDR1 KGHDR and CDR2 SFDVKD. CDR3 length equals 13 residues. Losses at the gene ends were 10 bases for V and 5 bases for J; bases not matched to a gene: 8. CDR3 amino acids: CATAGSGSHEQYF. The CDR3 nucleotides read TGTGCCACTGCCGGTAGCGGGAGCCACGAGCAGTACTTC.

Concerning this clonotype itself: A read error is possible here, since a much larger clone lies one base away. The chain uses TRBV11-2 and TRBJ2-7; tentatively, D is TRBD1 (5 bases). The CDR3 sequence is 15 residues long. Germline loops: CDR1 SGHAT, CDR2 FQNNGV. In nucleotides, the CDR3 is TGTACCAGCAGCCAAGATCCAGGCAGGGCCAGCGAGCAGTACTTC. Protein sequence: CTSSQDPGRASEQYF. Variable domain in full (rest from reference TRBV11-2 and TRBJ2-7): EAGVAQSPRYKIIEKRQSVAFWCNPISGHATLYWYQQILGQGPKLLIQFQNNGVVDDSQLPKDRFSAERLKGVDSTLKIQPAKLEDSAVYLCTSSQDPGRASEQYFGPGTRLTVT.

The chain couples TRBV19 to TRBJ1-2; D is possibly TRBD1 (5 bases). The length of the CDR3 is 13 residues. Germline V gives CDR1 LNHDA, CDR2 SQIVND (reference sequence). Trimming removed 5 bases at V and 4 bases at J, with 11 bases between. The CDR3: CASSSGPVYGYTF. The DNA for the CDR3 is TGTGCCAGTAGTTCGGGACCCGTCTATGGCTACACCTTC. Looking up the rest from reference TRBV19 and TRBJ1-2 gives the full variable domain: DGGITQSPKYLFRKEGQNVTLSCEQNLNHDAMYWYRQDPGQGLRLIYYSQIVNDFQKGDIAEGYSVSREKKESFPLTVTSAQKNPTAFYLCASSSGPVYGYTFGSGTRLTVV.

This clonotype was seen repeatedly, ten times or more. The V and J genes are TRBV20-1 and TRBJ2-3; 11 bases agree with TRBD2. The V gene's germline CDR1 is DFQATT and CDR2 SNEGSKA (reference sequence). Trimming removed 6 bases from V and 3 bases from J; junction bases left unmatched: 8. This CDR3 comprises 15 residues. The CDR3 DNA reads as TGCAGTGCCACGCAACTAGCGGGGGTAACAGATACGCAGTATTTT. Amino acids: CSATQLAGVTDTQYF.

V usage is TRBV5-1 and J usage is TRBJ2-1, with a tentative D call TRBD1 (6 bases). Deletions cut 7 bases from V and 7 bases from J, with 21 bases between. The germline V gene encodes CDR1 SGHRS and CDR2 YFSETQ. The CDR3 is 15 residues long. This CDR3 is CASGIGGVNWNEQFF. CDR3 bases: TGCGCCAGCGGGATAGGGGGAGTTAACTGGAATGAGCAGTTCTTC.

V usage is TRBV9 and J usage is TRBJ2-2; D not certain. The germline V gene has CDR1 SGDLS and CDR2 YYNGEE. The CDR3 consists of 13 residues. The germline V and J ends were trimmed by 6 bases and 6 bases, with 12 bases remaining between them. Here the CDR3 reads CASTLLGSGELFF. The CDR3 nucleotides read TGTGCCAGCACCCTACTTGGCTCCGGGGAGCTGTTTTTT.

V and J are TRBV28 and TRBJ2-7, with a tentative D call TRBD2 (6 bases). The CDR3 totals 16 residues. Trimming pared 5 bases from V and 3 bases from J, leaving 20 bases between. CDR1 is MDHEN and CDR2 is SYDVKM in the germline V gene. As DNA, the CDR3 is TGTGCCAGCAGTCCCTCGGGGAGCGGGTATAACTACGAGCAGTACTTC. Translation: CASSPSGSGYNYEQYF.